The T cell receptor beta chain under discussion was sequenced for a study of cytomegalovirus exposure and HLA in healthy donors. Primers: 60 Vbeta forward and 13 Jbeta reverse. Clones were sequenced by immunoSEQ multiplex PCR, and TCRdb holds only the in-frame ones, with some missing. This sample yields about 140,000 clones, of which 70% to 85% are seen a single time; 1.4% belongs to the top ten. The CDR3 runs to 15 residues. Looked up from germline, CDR1 is SNHLY and CDR2 is FYNNEI. Deletions cut 7 bases from V and 0 bases from J, with 15 bases between. Study-level results: Follow-up analysis later connected one missense variant in DCLRE1C with trimming of TCR beta V- and J-genes. Through in vitro validation, a few CMV-associated chains were shown to be specific for CMV antigens. The availability of immune exposure information extended only to CMV serostatus.

In its sample, this clone was seen a few times. Its target is not known. While unrecorded immune exposures were likely, the donors were nominally healthy when sampled. The genes are TRBV2 and TRBJ1-1; weak D call: TRBD1 (5 bases). Sequencing used PBMCs. The sequence was obtained from a man younger than 45 in good health and CMV-seropositive. Here the CDR3 reads CASKPQAAMNTEAFF. CDR3 sequence (DNA): TGTGCCAGCAAACCACAGGCGGCTATGAACACTGAAGCTTTCTTT. The whole variable domain, filled in from reference TRBV2 and TRBJ1-1, reads EPEVTQTPSHQVTQMGQEVILRCVPISNHLYFYWYRQILGQKVEFLVSFYNNEISEKSEIFDDQFSVERPDGSNFTLKIRSTKLEDSAMYFCASKPQAAMNTEAFFGQGTRLTVV.